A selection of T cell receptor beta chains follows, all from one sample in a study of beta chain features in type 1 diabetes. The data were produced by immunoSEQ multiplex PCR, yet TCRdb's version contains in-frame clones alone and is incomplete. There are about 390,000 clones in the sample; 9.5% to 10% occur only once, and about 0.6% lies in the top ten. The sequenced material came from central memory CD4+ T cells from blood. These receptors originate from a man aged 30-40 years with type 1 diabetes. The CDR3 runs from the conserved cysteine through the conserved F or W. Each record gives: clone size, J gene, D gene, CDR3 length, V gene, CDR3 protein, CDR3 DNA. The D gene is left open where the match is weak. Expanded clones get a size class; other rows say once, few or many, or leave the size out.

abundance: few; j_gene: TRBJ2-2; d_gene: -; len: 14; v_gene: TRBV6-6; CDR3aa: CASSYQTSSGELFF; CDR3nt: TGTGCCAGCAGTTACCAGACTAGTTCCGGGGAGCTGTTTTTT
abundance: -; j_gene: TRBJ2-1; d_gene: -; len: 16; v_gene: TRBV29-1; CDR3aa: CSVEDQLAESYNEQFF; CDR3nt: TGCAGCGTTGAAGATCAACTAGCCGAATCCTACAATGAGCAGTTCTTC
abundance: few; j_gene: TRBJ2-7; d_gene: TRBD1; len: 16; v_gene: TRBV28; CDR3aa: CASSTQGLGLLYEQYF; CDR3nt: TGTGCCAGCAGTACACAGGGGTTGGGGCTCCTGTACGAGCAGTACTTC
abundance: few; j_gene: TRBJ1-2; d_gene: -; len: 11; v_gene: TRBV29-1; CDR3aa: CSVRQGNGYTF; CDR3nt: TGCAGCGTTAGGCAGGGCAATGGCTACACCTTC
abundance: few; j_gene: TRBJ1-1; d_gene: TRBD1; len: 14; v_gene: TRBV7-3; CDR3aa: CASSSTGENTEAFF; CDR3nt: TGTGCCAGCAGCTCAACAGGGGAGAACACTGAAGCTTTCTTT
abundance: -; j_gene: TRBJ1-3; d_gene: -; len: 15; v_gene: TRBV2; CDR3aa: CASELVQGSGNTIYF; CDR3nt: TGTGCCAGCGAACTCGTGCAGGGCTCCGGAAACACCATATATTTT
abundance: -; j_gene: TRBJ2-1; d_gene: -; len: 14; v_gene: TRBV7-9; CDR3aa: CASSLSQSNNEQFF; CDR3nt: TGTGCTAGCAGCTTGTCCCAAAGCAACAATGAGCAGTTCTTC
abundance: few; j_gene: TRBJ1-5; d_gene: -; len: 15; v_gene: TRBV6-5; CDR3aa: CASSSGLDSNQPQHF; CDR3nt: TGTGCCAGCAGTTCCGGATTGGATAGCAATCAGCCCCAGCATTTT
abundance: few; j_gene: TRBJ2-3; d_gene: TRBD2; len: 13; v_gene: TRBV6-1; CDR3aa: CASQRGPTDTQYF; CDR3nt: TGTGCCAGCCAGCGGGGGCCCACAGATACGCAGTATTTT
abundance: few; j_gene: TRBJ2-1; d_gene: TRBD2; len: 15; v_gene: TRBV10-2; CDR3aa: CASTPGLAGYNEQFF; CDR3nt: TGCGCCAGCACCCCGGGACTAGCGGGATACAATGAGCAGTTCTTC
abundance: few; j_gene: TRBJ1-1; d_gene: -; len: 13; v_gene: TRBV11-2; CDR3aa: CASSLQWNTEAFF; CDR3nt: TGTGCCAGCAGCTTACAGTGGAACACTGAAGCTTTCTTT
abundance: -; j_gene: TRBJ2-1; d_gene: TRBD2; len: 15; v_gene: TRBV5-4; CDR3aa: CASSPGTSGRNEQFF; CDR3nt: TGTGCCAGCAGCCCTGGGACTAGCGGGAGGAATGAGCAGTTCTTC
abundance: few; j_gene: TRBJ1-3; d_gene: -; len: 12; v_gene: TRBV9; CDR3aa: CASSPSGNTIYF; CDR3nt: TGTGCCAGCAGCCCTTCGGGAAACACCATATATTTT
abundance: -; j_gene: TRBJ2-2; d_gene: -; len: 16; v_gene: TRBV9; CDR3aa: CASSVAPNMGAGELFF; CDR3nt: TGTGCCAGCAGCGTAGCACCCAACATGGGCGCCGGGGAGCTGTTTTTT
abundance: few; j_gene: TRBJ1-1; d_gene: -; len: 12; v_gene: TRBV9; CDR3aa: CASSPFNAEAFF; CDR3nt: TGTGCCAGCAGCCCGTTCAACGCTGAAGCTTTCTTT
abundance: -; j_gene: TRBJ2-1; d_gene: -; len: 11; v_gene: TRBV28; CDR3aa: CRTWSYNEQFF; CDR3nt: TGTAGGACATGGTCCTACAATGAGCAGTTCTTC
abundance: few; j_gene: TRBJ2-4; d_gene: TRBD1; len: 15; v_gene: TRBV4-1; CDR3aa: CASSQEPQGRNIQYF; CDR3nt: TGCGCCAGCAGCCAAGAGCCACAGGGGAGAAACATTCAGTACTTC
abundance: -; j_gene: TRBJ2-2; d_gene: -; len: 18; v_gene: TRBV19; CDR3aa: CASSIGGAWTPNTGELFF; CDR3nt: TGTGCCAGTAGTATAGGTGGAGCTTGGACCCCAAACACCGGGGAGCTGTTTTTT
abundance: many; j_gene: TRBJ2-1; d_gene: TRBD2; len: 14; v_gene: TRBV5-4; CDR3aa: CASSSTSGSNEQFF; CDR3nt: TGTGCCAGCAGCTCGACTAGCGGGAGCAATGAGCAGTTCTTC
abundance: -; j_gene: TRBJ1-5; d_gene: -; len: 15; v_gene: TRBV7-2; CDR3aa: CASSLSGGQGQPQHF; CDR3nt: TGTGCCAGCAGCCTTTCGGGGGGGCAAGGTCAGCCCCAGCATTTT
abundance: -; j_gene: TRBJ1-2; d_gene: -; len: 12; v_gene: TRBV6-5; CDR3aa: CASQLQLGGYTF; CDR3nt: TGTGCCAGCCAACTACAACTAGGGGGCTACACCTTC
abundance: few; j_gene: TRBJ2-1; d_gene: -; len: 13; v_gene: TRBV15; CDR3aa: CATSRDGQRKQFF; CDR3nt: TGTGCCACCAGCAGAGATGGACAAAGGAAACAGTTCTTC
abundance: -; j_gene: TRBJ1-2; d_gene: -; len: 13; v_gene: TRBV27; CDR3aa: CASSRDGAYGYTF; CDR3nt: TGTGCCAGCAGTCGTGACGGAGCCTATGGCTACACCTTC
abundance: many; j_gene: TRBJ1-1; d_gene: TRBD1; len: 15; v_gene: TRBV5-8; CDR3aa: CASSYGTGMNTEAFF; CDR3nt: TGTGCCAGCAGCTATGGGACAGGAATGAACACTGAAGCTTTCTTT
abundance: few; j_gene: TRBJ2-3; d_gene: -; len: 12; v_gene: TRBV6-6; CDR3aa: CASSGGRGAQYF; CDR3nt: TGTGCCAGCAGCGGGGGCCGGGGGGCGCAGTATTTT
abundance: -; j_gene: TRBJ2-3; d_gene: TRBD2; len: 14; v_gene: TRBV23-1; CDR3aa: CASSWTSGSDTQYF; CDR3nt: TGCGCCAGCAGTTGGACTAGTGGCTCGGATACGCAGTATTTT
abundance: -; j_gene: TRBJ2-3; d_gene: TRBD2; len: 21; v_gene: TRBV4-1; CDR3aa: CASSQVLNRLAPQRSTDTQYF; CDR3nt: TGCGCCAGCAGCCAAGTACTTAATAGACTAGCGCCACAGAGGAGCACAGATACGCAGTATTTT